The clone carrying this TCR beta chain was observed a handful of times. The record originates from a study of T cell responses to AZD1222 COVID-19 vaccine. The V end was cut by 11 bases, the J end by 0 bases, with 11 bases between. Germline values: CDR1 MNHEY, CDR2 SVGAGI. This CDR3 region has 14 residues. Profiled with immunoSEQ multiplex PCR; TCRdb holds only in-frame clones, not every one. Of roughly 140,000 clones in the sample, roughly nine tenths were seen once. The chain is built from TRBV6-5 and TRBJ1-6; the D gene is possibly TRBD1 (5 bases). The sequence came from an adult who received the AZD1222 COVID-19 vaccine. Sequencing used peripheral blood, obtained 28 days after the second AZD1222 dose. The CDR3 spells CAGAGRSYNSPLHF. The CDR3 coding sequence is TGTGCCGGGGCAGGCCGCTCCTATAATTCACCCCTCCACTTT.